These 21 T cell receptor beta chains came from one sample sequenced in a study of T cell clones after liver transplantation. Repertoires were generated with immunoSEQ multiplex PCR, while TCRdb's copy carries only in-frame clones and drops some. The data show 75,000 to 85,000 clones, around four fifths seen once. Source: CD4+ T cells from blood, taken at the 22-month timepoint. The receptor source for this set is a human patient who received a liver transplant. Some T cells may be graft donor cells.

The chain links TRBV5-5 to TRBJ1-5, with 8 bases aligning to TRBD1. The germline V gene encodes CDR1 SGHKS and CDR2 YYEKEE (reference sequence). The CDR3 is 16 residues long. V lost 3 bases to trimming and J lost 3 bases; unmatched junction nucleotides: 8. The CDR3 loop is CASSSALTGVNQPQHF. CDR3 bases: TGTGCCAGCAGCTCCGCCTTGACAGGGGTCAATCAGCCCCAGCATTTT.

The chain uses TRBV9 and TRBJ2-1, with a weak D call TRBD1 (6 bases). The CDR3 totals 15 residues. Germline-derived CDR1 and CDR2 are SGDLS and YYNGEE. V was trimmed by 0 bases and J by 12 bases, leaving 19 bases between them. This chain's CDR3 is CASSVVGTGSSVQFF. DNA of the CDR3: TGTGCCAGCAGCGTAGTTGGTACAGGGAGTTCTGTGCAGTTCTTC.

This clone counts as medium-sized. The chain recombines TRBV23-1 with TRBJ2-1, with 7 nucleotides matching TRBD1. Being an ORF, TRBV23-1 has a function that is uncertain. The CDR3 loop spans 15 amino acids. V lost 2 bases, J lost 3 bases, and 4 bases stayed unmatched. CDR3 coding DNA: TGCGCCAGCAGTCAAAGGGGGCACAGCTACAATGAGCAGTTCTTC. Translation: CASSQRGHSYNEQFF.

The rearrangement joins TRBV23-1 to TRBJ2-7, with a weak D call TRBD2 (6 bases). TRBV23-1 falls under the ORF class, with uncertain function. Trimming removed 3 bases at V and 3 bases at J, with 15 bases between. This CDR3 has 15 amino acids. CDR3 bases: TGCGCCAGCAGTCATCGGCTAGCGAACATCTACGAGCAGTACTTC. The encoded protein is CASSHRLANIYEQYF.

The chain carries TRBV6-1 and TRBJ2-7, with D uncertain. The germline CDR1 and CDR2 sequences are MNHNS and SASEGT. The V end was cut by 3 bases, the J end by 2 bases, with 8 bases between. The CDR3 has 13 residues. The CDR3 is CASSDRIPYEQYF. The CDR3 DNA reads TGTGCCAGCAGTGACAGGATACCCTACGAGCAGTACTTC.

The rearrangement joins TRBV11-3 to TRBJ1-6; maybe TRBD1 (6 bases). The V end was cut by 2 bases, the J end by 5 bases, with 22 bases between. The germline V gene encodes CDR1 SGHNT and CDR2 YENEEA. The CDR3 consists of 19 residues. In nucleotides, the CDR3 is TGTGCCAGCAGCTTAATGGACAGCCCCTTTCCTCTAAATAATTCACCCCTCCACTTT. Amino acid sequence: CASSLMDSPFPLNNSPLHF.

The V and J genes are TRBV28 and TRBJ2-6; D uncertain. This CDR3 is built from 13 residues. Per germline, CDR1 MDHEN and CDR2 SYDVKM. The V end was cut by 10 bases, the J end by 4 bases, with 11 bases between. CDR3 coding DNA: TGTGCCACCTCCCTCCCCGGGGCCAACGTCCTGACTTTC. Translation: CATSLPGANVLTF.

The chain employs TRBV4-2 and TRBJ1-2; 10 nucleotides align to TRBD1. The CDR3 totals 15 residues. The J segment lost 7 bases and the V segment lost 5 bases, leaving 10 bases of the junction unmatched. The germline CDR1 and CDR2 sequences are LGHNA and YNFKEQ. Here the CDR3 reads CASSGRTGGKVGYTF. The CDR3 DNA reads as TGTGCCAGCAGCGGGAGGACAGGGGGTAAGGTTGGCTACACCTTC.

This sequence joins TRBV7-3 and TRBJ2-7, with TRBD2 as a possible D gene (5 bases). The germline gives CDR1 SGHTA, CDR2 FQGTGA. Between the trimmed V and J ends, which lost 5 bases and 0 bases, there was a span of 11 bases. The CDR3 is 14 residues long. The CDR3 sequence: CASSIGRDSYEQYF. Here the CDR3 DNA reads TGTGCCAGCAGCATCGGACGGGACTCCTACGAGCAGTACTTC. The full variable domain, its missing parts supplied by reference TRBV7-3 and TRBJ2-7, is GAGVSQTPSNKVTEKGKYVELRCDPISGHTALYWYRQSLGQGPEFLIYFQGTGAADDSGLPNDRFFAVRPEGSVSTLKIQRTERGDSAVYLCASSIGRDSYEQYFGPGTRLTVT.

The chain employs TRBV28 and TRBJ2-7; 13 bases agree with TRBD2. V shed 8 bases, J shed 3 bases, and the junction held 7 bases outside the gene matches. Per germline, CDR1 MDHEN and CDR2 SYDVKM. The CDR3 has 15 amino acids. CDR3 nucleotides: TGTGCCAGCCTAACTAGCGGGAGGGCGGTCTACGAGCAGTACTTC. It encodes CASLTSGRAVYEQYF.

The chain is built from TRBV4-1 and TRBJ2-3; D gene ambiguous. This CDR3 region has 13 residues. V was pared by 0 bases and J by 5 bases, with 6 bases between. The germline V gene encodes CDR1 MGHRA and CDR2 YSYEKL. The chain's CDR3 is CASSQDDGDTQYF. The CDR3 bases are TGCGCCAGCAGCCAAGATGATGGAGATACGCAGTATTTT.

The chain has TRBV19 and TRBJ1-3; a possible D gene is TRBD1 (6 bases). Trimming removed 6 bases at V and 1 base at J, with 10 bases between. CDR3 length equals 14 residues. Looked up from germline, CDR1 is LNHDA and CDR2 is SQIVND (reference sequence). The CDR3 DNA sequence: TGTGCCAGTAGCCAACAGGGATCTGGAAACACCATATATTTT. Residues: CASSQQGSGNTIYF. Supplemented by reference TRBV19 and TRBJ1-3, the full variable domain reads DGGITQSPKYLFRKEGQNVTLSCEQNLNHDAMYWYRQDPGQGLRLIYYSQIVNDFQKGDIAEGYSVSREKKESFPLTVTSAQKNPTAFYLCASSQQGSGNTIYFGEGSWLTVV.

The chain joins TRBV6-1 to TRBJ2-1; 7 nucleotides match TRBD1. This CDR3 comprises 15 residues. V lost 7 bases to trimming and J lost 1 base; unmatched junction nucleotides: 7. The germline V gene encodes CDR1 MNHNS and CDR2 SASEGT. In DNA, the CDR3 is TGTGCCAGCACCCACCCCAGGGGGTCCTACAATGAGCAGTTCTTC. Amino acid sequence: CASTHPRGSYNEQFF.

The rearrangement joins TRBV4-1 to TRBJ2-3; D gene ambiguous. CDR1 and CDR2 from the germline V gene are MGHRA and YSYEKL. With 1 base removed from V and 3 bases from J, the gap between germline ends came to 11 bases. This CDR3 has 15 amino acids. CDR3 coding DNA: TGCGCCAGCAGCCAAGTTTTCTTTTCGACAGATACGCAGTATTTT. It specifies CASSQVFFSTDTQYF.

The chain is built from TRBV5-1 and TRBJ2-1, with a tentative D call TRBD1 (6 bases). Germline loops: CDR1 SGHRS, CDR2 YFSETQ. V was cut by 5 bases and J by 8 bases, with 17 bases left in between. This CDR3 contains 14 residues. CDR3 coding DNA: TGCGCCAGCAGTAGGACAGACCGTTCGGATGAGCAGTTCTTC. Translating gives CASSRTDRSDEQFF. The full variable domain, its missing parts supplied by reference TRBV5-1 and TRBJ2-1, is KAGVTQTPRYLIKTRGQQVTLSCSPISGHRSVSWYQQTPGQGLQFLFEYFSETQRNKGNFPGRFSGRQFSNSRSEMNVSTLELGDSALYLCASSRTDRSDEQFFGPGTRLTVL.

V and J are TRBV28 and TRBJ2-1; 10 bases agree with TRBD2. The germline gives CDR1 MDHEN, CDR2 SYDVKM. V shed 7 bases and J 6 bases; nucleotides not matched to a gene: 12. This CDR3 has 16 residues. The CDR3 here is CASIRSPLAGVNEQFF. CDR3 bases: TGTGCCAGCATCCGAAGCCCCCTAGCGGGAGTCAATGAGCAGTTCTTC.

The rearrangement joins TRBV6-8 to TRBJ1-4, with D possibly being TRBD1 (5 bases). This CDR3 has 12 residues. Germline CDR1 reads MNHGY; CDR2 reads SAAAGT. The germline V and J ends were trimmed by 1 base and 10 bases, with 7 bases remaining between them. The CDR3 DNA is TGTGCCAGCAGTTACTATCAGGGAAAACTGTTTTTT. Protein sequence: CASSYYQGKLFF.

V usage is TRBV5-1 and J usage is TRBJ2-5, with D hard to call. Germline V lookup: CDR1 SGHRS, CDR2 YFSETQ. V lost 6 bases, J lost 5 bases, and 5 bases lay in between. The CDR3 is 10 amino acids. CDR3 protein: CASKGETQYF. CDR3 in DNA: TGCGCCAGCAAAGGGGAGACCCAGTACTTC.

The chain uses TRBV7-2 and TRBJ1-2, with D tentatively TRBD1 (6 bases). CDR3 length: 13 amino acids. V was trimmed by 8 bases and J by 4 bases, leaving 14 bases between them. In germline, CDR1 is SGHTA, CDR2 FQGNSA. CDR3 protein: CASSDRTGYGYTF. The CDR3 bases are TGTGCCAGCTCCGACAGGACTGGCTATGGCTACACCTTC.

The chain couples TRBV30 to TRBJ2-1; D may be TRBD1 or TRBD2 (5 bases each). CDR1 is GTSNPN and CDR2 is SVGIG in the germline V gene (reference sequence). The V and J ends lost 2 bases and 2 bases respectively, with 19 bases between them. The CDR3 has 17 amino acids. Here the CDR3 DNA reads TGTGCCTGGAGTCTAGCTTCGCAGGGCAAGCCCTACAATGAGCAGTTCTTC. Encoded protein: CAWSLASQGKPYNEQFF.

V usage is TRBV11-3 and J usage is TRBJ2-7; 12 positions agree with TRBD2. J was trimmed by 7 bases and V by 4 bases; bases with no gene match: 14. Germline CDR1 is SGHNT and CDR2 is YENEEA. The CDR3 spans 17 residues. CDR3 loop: CASSSRDATSGRGEQYF. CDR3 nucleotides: TGTGCCAGCAGCTCCCGGGATGCGACTAGCGGGAGAGGAGAGCAGTACTTC.